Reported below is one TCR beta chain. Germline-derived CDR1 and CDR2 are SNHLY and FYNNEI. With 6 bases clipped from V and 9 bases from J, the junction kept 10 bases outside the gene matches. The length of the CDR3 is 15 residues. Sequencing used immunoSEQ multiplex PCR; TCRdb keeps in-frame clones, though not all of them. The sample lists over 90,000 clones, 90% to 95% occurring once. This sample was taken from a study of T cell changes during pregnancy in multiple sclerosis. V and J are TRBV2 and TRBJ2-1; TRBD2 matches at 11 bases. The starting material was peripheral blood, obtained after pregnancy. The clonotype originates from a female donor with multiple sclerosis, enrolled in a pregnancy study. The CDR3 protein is CASSPILAGGGEQFF. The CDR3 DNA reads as TGTGCCAGCAGCCCCATCCTAGCGGGAGGTGGTGAGCAGTTCTTC.